This T cell receptor (beta chain) was identified in a study of technical replicates of blood from a few donors. The repertoire was sequenced with immunoSEQ multiplex PCR; TCRdb's copy has only in-frame clones and lacks some. The data show around 70,000 clones, 95% to 97% seen once. This CDR3 has 11 amino acids. The chain uses TRBV21-1 and TRBJ2-7; the D call TRBD2 from the table was never checked on the DNA. TRBV21-1 is annotated as a pseudogene. The sequenced sample was T cells isolated from PBMCs. This clonotype was obtained from a human donor in good health. The CDR3 sequence is CASTDYYEQYF. Written as DNA, the CDR3 is TGTGCCAGTACTGACTACTACGAGCAGTACTTC.